This passage covers 20 T cell receptor beta chains from one sample sequenced in a study of T cell responses to AZD1222 COVID-19 vaccine. The method was immunoSEQ multiplex PCR; TCRdb's version includes in-frame clones alone and lacks a portion of them. The profile shows over 95,000 clones, approximately 87% of them singletons. Sequencing was performed on peripheral blood, taken on day 0 of AZD1222 vaccination. These receptors came from an adult in good health.

This chain links TRBV7-3 with TRBJ2-3, with unresolved D. V lost 5 bases to trimming and J lost 2 bases, with 17 bases between them. Germline values: CDR1 SGHTA, CDR2 FQGTGA. There are 16 residues in the CDR3. The chain's CDR3 is CASSPSSRGTTDTQYF. In DNA form, the CDR3 reads TGTGCCAGCAGCCCAAGCTCACGCGGAACCACAGATACGCAGTATTTT.

The CDR3: CASSQVGHRGSGNTIYF. The CDR3 region has the DNA TGTGCCAGCAGCCAAGTTGGGCACAGGGGATCTGGAAACACCATATATTTT. The rearrangement uses TRBV3-1 (or the pseudogene TRBV3-2) and TRBJ1-3, with 7 nucleotides matching TRBD1. Germline values: CDR1 LGHDT, CDR2 YNNKEL (reference sequence). Losses at the gene ends were 1 base for V and 1 base for J; bases not matched to a gene: 7. This CDR3 comprises 17 residues.

The chain recombines TRBV7-3 with TRBJ2-2, with TRBD1 matching over 9 bases. J was trimmed by 6 bases and V by 5 bases; bases with no gene match: 10. The CDR3 sequence is 16 residues long. Germline-derived CDR1 and CDR2 are SGHTA and FQGTGA. In DNA, the CDR3 is TGTGCCAGCAGCAACCCGGGACAGGGAATCCCCGGGGAGCTGTTTTTT. This gives the protein CASSNPGQGIPGELFF.

V usage is TRBV11-2 and J usage is TRBJ2-5, with TRBD1 matching 11 bases. There are 16 residues in the CDR3. The V and J ends lost 2 bases and 6 bases, in that order; junction bases with no gene match: 8. Germline V gene data show CDR1 as SGHAT and CDR2 as FQNNGV. The CDR3 is CASSLTDRGLGKTQYF. DNA for the CDR3: TGTGCCAGCAGCTTAACGGACAGGGGGCTCGGAAAGACCCAGTACTTC.

This clone has more than one count but fewer than ten. The CDR3 DNA sequence: TGTGCCAGCAGCCCGGCTGGAGGGGCTTTACGCGGAAACACCATATATTTT. This translates into CASSPAGGALRGNTIYF. The chain combines TRBV5-8 with TRBJ1-3; tentative D call: TRBD1 (5 bases). Trimming pared 4 bases from V and 4 bases from J, leaving 21 bases between. The CDR3 is 17 amino acids. Germline CDR1 and CDR2: SGHTS and YDEGEE.

The chain is built from TRBV29-1 and TRBJ1-2; D may be TRBD1 (5 bases). CDR3 size: 16 residues. Trimming pared 1 base from V and 4 bases from J, leaving 19 bases between. Germline V lookup: CDR1 SQVTM, CDR2 ANQGSEA. CDR3 DNA: TGCAGCGTTGAAGGGGAGGGCGGGGCACGGCGCTATGGCTACACCTTC. Translated, it gives CSVEGEGGARRYGYTF.

The CDR3 protein is CASSIGTGGARYGYTF. The CDR3 DNA follows: TGTGCCAGTAGTATAGGGACAGGGGGCGCGAGGTATGGCTACACCTTC. The J gene is TRBJ1-2, the V gene TRBV19; TRBD1 aligns across 11 bases. The germline CDR1 and CDR2 sequences are LNHDA and SQIVND (reference sequence). Trimming cost V 1 base and J 5 bases; bases outside gene matches: 6. This CDR3 is built from 16 residues.

The chain has TRBV19 and TRBJ2-2, with 10 bases aligning to TRBD1. The CDR3 length is 14 residues. Trimming removed 9 bases from V and 5 bases from J; junction bases left unmatched: 6. CDR1 and CDR2 from the germline V gene are LNHDA and SQIVND (reference sequence). Here the CDR3 DNA reads TGTGCCAGCAGTGGACAGGGGGGAACCGGGGAGCTGTTTTTT. As protein: CASSGQGGTGELFF.

The DNA of the CDR3 is TGTGCCAGCAATCAGAAAGGGGATACAGATACGCAGTATTTT. It yields the protein CASNQKGDTDTQYF. The chain has TRBV9 and TRBJ2-3, with TRBD1 as a possible D gene (5 bases). The CDR3 sequence is 14 residues long. Trimming removed 6 bases from V and 3 bases from J, with 14 bases in between. The V gene's germline CDR1 is SGDLS and CDR2 YYNGEE.

This rearrangement joins TRBV29-1 to TRBJ1-4; no definite D call. The germline V and J ends were trimmed by 7 bases and 3 bases, with 9 bases remaining between them. This CDR3 has 12 amino acids. Germline V CDR1 and CDR2: SQVTM, ANQGSEA. The chain's CDR3 is CSARVANEKLFF. CDR3 nucleotide sequence: TGCAGCGCCAGAGTCGCTAATGAAAAACTGTTTTTT.

The CDR3 is CASSLGSGNTEAFF. The CDR3 DNA sequence: TGCGCCAGCAGCTTGGGCAGTGGGAACACTGAAGCTTTCTTT. The chain has TRBV5-1 and TRBJ1-1, with D unresolved. The CDR3 sequence is 14 residues long. Trimming shortened V by 0 bases and J by 1 base, and 7 bases separated the two germline ends. Per the germline V gene, CDR1 is SGHRS and CDR2 is YFSETQ.

This clone was detected once. The V and J genes are TRBV6-4 and TRBJ1-1; D call uncertain. V was clipped by 6 bases and J by 1 base, with 12 bases between them. CDR3 length: 14 residues. Germline values: CDR1 MRHNA, CDR2 SNTAGT. The CDR3 DNA follows: TGTGCCAGCAGATTTTTCTCATGGAACACTGAAGCTTTCTTT. Translating it yields CASRFFSWNTEAFF.

This clone was observed a single time. The J gene is TRBJ2-7, the V gene TRBV5-1; D gene uncertain. Germline V lookup: CDR1 SGHRS, CDR2 YFSETQ. CDR3 length equals 13 residues. Trimming shortened V by 1 base and J by 1 base, and 6 bases separated the two germline ends. CDR3 bases: TGCGCCAGCAGCTTGTACCTGTCCTACGAGCAGTACTTC. Its protein product is CASSLYLSYEQYF.

The V and J genes are TRBV18 and TRBJ2-1; 7 nucleotides align to TRBD2. This CDR3 has 12 residues. V trimming: 0 bases; J trimming: 15 bases; junction bases outside the gene matches: 5. Germline loops: CDR1 KGHSH, CDR2 LQKENI. The CDR3 bases are TGTGCCAGCTCACCACCGAGCGGGAAGGTGTTCTTC. Its translation is CASSPPSGKVFF.

The V gene is TRBV6-5, the J gene TRBJ2-7; maybe TRBD2 (5 bases). Germline values: CDR1 MNHEY, CDR2 SVGAGI. Trimming left V 0 bases short and J 2 bases short, with 8 bases between. The CDR3 totals 14 residues. CDR3 bases: TGTGCCAGCAGTTACTCGAGGGCCCCCTACGAGCAGTACTTC. This sequence encodes CASSYSRAPYEQYF.

The chain has TRBV19 and TRBJ1-5, with a weak D call TRBD1 (6 bases). V was shortened by 8 bases and J by 7 bases, with 18 bases between the two germline ends. The CDR3 contains 14 residues. The germline CDR1 and CDR2 sequences are LNHDA and SQIVND (reference sequence). The CDR3 DNA reads as TGTGCCAGTCTTACTTTGGGGGCCGGGCAGCCCCAGCATTTT. It encodes CASLTLGAGQPQHF.

This chain connects TRBV13 to TRBJ1-2, with 12 bases matching TRBD1. This CDR3 comprises 15 residues. With V trimmed by 4 bases and J by 6 bases, 6 bases remained unmatched. Germline lookup yields CDR1 PRHDT and CDR2 FYEKMQ (reference sequence). CDR3 loop: CASSSWDRGRNGYTF. For the CDR3, the DNA is TGTGCCAGCAGCTCTTGGGACAGGGGGCGGAATGGCTACACCTTC.

The chain combines TRBV5-1 with TRBJ2-1; 11 bases fit TRBD2. The CDR3 is 16 residues long. J was trimmed by 3 bases and V by 4 bases; bases with no gene match: 6. Per germline, CDR1 SGHRS and CDR2 YFSETQ. CDR3 coding DNA: TGCGCCAGCAGCATAACTACTAGCGGGAGCTACAATGAGCAGTTCTTC. Translating it yields CASSITTSGSYNEQFF.

This chain uses TRBV9 with TRBJ1-5; TRBD1 matches 8 bases. V trimming: 3 bases; J trimming: 1 base; junction bases outside the gene matches: 3. CDR1 and CDR2 from the germline V gene are SGDLS and YYNGEE. CDR3 length equals 15 residues. DNA for the CDR3: TGTGCCAGCAGCGCCGGACAGGGCAGCAATCAGCCCCAGCATTTT. Amino acid sequence: CASSAGQGSNQPQHF.

The chain is built from TRBV6-2 or TRBV6-3 and TRBJ1-1; D is possibly TRBD1 (5 bases). Deletions cut 4 bases from V and 7 bases from J, with 16 bases between. This CDR3 comprises 14 residues. The germline V gene has CDR1 MNHEY and CDR2 SVGEGT. The CDR3 spells CASSSGTKTGEAFF. CDR3 nucleotide sequence: TGTGCCAGCAGTTCCGGGACCAAGACCGGTGAAGCTTTCTTT.